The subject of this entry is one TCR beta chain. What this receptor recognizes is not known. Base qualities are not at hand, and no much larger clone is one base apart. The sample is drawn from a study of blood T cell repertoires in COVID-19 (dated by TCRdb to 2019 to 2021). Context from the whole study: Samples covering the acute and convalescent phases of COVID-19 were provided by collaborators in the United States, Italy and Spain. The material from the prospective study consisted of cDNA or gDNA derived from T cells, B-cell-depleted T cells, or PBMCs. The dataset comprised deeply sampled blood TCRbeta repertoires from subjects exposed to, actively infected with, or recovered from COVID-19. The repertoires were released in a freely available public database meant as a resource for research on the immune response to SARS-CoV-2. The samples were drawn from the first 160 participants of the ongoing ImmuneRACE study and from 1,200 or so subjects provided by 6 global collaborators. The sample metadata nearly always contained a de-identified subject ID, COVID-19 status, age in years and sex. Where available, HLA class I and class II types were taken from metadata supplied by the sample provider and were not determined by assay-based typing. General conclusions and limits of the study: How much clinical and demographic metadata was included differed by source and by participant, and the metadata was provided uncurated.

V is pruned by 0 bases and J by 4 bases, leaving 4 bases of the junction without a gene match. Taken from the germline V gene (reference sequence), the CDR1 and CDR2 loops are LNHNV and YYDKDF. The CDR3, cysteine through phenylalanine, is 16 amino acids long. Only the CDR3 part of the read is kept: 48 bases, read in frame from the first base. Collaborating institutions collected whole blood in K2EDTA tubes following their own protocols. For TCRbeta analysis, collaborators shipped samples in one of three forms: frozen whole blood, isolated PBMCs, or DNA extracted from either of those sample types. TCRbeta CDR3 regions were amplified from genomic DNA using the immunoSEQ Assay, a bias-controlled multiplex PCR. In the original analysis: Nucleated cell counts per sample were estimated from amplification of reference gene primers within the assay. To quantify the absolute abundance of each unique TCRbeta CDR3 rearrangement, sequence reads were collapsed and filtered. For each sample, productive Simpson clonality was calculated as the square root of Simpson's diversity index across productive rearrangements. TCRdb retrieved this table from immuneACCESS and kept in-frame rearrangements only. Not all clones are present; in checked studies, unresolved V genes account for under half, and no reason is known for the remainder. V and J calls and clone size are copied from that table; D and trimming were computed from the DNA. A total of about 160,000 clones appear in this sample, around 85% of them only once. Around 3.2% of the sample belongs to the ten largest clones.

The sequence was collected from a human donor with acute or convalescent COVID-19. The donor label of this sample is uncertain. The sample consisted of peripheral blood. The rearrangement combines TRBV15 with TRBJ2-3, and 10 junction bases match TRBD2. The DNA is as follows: TGTGCCACCAGCAGAGATAAGCGGGGGGGCCCAGATACGCAGTATTTT. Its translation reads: CATSRDKRGGPDTQYF.